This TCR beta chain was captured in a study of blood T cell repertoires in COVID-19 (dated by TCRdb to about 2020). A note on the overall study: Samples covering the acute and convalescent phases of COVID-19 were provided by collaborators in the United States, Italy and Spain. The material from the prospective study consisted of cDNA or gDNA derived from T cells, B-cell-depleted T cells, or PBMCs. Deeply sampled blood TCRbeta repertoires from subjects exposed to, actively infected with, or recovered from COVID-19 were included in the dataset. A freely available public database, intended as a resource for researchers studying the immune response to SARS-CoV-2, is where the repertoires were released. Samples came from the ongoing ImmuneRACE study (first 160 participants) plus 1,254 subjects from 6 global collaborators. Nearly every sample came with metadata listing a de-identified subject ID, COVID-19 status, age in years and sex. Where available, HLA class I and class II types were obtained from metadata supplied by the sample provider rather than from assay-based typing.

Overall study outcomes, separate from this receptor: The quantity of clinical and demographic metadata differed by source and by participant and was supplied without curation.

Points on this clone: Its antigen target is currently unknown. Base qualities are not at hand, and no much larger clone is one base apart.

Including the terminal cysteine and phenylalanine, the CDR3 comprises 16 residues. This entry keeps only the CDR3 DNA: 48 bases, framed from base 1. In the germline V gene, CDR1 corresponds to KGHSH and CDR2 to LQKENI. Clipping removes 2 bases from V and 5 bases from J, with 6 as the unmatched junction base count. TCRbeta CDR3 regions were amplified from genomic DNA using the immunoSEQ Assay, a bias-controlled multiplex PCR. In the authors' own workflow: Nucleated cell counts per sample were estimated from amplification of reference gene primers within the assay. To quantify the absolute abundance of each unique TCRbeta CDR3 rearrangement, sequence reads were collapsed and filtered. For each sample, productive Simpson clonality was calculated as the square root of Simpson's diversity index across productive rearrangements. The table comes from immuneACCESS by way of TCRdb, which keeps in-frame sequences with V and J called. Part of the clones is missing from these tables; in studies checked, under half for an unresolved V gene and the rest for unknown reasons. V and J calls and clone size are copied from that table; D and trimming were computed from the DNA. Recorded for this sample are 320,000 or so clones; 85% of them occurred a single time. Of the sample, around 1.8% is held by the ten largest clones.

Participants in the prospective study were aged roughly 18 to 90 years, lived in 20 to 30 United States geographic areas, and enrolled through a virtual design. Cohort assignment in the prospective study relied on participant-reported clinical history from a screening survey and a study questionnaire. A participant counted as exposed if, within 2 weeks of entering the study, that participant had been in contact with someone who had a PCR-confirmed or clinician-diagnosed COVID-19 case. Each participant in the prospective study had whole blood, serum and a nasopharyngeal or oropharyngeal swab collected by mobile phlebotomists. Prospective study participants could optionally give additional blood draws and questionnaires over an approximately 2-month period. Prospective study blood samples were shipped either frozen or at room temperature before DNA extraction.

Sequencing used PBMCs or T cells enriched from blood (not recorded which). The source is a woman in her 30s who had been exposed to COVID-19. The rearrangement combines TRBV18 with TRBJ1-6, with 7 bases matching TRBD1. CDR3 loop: CASSPARGGHNSPLHF. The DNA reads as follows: TGTGCCAGCTCACCAGCTCGAGGGGGCCATAATTCACCCCTCCACTTT.